Sequencing of this T cell receptor beta chain was carried out in a study of T-cell memory formation after mild COVID-19. Study-level points and caveats: Whether day 37 second-wave clones are SARS-CoV-2-specific was not confirmed. A second wave expanding day 15 to 37 was CD4+-biased; contracting clones were balanced.

Sample barcodes and UMIs were carried by the TCR alpha and TCR beta cDNA libraries that 5'RACE generated with constant-segment primers. A single record per CDR3 protein comes from TCRdb applying MiXCR to the 5' RACE reads. The sample records approximately 300,000 distinct CDR3 sequences, 15% to 20% being singletons. Between the trimmed V and J ends, which lost 2 bases and 0 bases, there was a span of 11 bases. The germline CDR1 and CDR2 sequences are SGHRS and YFSETQ. The CDR3 extends over 15 amino acids. Concerning this clonotype: Its specificity is unknown.

The clonotype comes from a man aged 18 to 30 who had mild COVID-19 (a few samples of this study predate the infection). Cell type and time point are not known. The chain employs TRBV5-1 and TRBJ1-2, with D maybe TRBD1 (6 bases). Sequencing used PBMCs or a T cell subset sorted from them (not recorded which). The CDR3 nucleotides are TGCGCCAGCAGCTTAAGACAGGAGTCTAACTATGGCTACACCTTC. Translated: CASSLRQESNYGYTF.